This TCR beta chain was obtained from a study of cytotoxic CD8 clonotypes in ibrutinib-treated CLL (dated by TCRdb to the early 2020s). Regarding the study in general: The cohort was composed of under 12 relapsed/refractory and roughly 16 treatment-naive patients; IGHV unmutated status was identified in around 17 patients. The response samples were drawn at a median of approximately 12 months into treatment, with a range of roughly 6 to 40 months. All remission and progressive disease samples were collected while patients were still receiving ibrutinib. Longitudinal samples were obtainable from about 30% of the roughly 90 participants in the trial. Partial responses were observed in approximately 24 patients and complete responses in 2; after a median follow-up of 68 months, remission was maintained in 14 patients and progression was observed in some 12. On average, each sample yielded 255,043 productive templates and about 100,000 productive rearrangements. Cryopreserved peripheral blood mononuclear cells were collected before treatment, at response, and at either disease progression or sustained remission.

The CDR3 runs 14 amino acids, cysteine and phenylalanine included. Just the 42-base CDR3 DNA is kept, in frame starting at base 1. CDR1 and CDR2 were assigned from the germline V gene as SNHLY and FYNNEI. The germline V end is reduced by 6 bases and the J end by 12 bases; junction bases left unmatched: 11. The study at large found these results: Clonality increased at ibrutinib response, stayed stable in sustained remission, and fell back toward baseline at progression. Sampling times were not matched between sustained-remission and progressing patients, and lymph node repertoires were not studied. Baseline clonality exceeded that of age-matched healthy donors and correlated strongly with circulating CD8+ T-cell counts. Public clonotypes were rare and either shrank or stayed stable during treatment, and the rise in clonality at ibrutinib response reflected expansion of private clonotypes.

Comment on this clone: It lacks a known antigen. Per-base quality was not reported, and no clone a single base away is much larger than it.

The time point label for this specimen denotes: 12 months on ibrutinib. For TCR beta library preparation, around 2 micrograms of genomic DNA were isolated from cryopreserved PBMCs. Longitudinal blood samples from CLL patients on ibrutinib monotherapy underwent high-throughput TCR beta sequencing. Patients were enrolled in a phase 2 open-label single-center ibrutinib monotherapy trial. On a MiSeq, deep resolution sequencing aimed for a depth between 1 in 1 million and 1 in 200,000 T cells, with each clonotype covered 10x on average. The immunoSEQ hsTCRB Kit was used to generate TCR beta libraries. Concerning the study's data processing: The data were analyzed with ImmunoSEQ Analyzer and ImmunoSEQ Data Assistant, and V, D and J gene assignments followed IMGT definitions. Clonality, which ranges from 0 to 1, was calculated as one minus the normalized Shannon entropy of productive rearrangement frequencies. Only overrepresented clonotypes making up at least 0.05% of each patient's repertoire were included in the public clonotype analysis. Approximately 13 age-matched healthy donor repertoires from immuneACCESS served as clonality controls. TCRdb's version of the immuneACCESS table is confined to in-frame rearrangements and falls short of the full clone set. An unresolved V gene accounts for under half of the shortfall where checked; the remainder is of unknown origin. V, J and clone size reflect that table, while D and trimming were determined from the DNA. Across this sample there are 90,000 to 100,000 clones, with around four fifths seen only once. The ten largest clones represent 25% to 40% of the sample.

The receptor was isolated from a human donor with chronic lymphocytic leukemia. The rearrangement joined TRBV2 to TRBJ2-6; 7 of the junction bases match TRBD1. Source: PBMCs, taken after 12 months of ibrutinib treatment. DNA sequence: TGTGCCAGCAGCCGACCGACAGGGTCGAGCGTCCTGACTTTC. It specifies CASSRPTGSSVLTF.